These 6 T cell receptor beta chains originate from one sample sequenced in a study of PD-1 blockade in mismatch repair-deficient tumors. The table came from immunoSEQ multiplex PCR; TCRdb's copy has only in-frame clones and leaves some out. Here the sample spans about 120,000 clones, around nine tenths being singletons. The specimen comprised peripheral blood, sampled approximately 71 weeks after starting pembrolizumab. The receptor source for this set is an adult with mismatch repair-deficient cancer.

The rearrangement links TRBV19 to TRBJ2-7, with 7 nucleotides matching TRBD2. CDR1 is LNHDA and CDR2 is SQIVND in the germline V gene (reference sequence). The CDR3 length is 14 residues. After removal of 3 bases from V and 4 bases from J, the junction contained 6 bases not matched to a gene. CDR3 DNA: TGTGCCAGTAGTATCAGCGGGAAGTCGTACGAGCAGTACTTC. This encodes CASSISGKSYEQYF.

V gene TRBV13 combines with J gene TRBJ2-7; D uncertain. The CDR3 is made up of 14 amino acids. Trimming left V 8 bases short and J 9 bases short, with 23 bases between. Germline CDR1 and CDR2: PRHDT and FYEKMQ (reference sequence). The CDR3 spells CASAVKADHSRQYF. DNA for the CDR3: TGTGCCAGCGCTGTTAAGGCTGATCATTCTCGGCAGTACTTC.

V usage is TRBV6-5 and J usage is TRBJ1-1; D gene unclear. From germline, CDR1 is MNHEY and CDR2 SVGAGI. Trimming took 6 bases from V and 1 from J, leaving 9 bases between them. CDR3 length equals 13 residues. The CDR3 loop reads CASSPTENTEAFF. The CDR3 nucleotides read TGTGCCAGCAGCCCCACAGAGAACACTGAAGCTTTCTTT.

This clone is termed medium-sized (0.01 to 0.1%). The V call is TRBV28, the J call TRBJ2-1, with 9 positions matching TRBD1. V lost 4 bases, J lost 4 bases, and 5 bases stayed unmatched. This CDR3 contains 15 residues. Germline V gives CDR1 MDHEN, CDR2 SYDVKM. The CDR3 region has the DNA TGTGCCAGCAGTTCCAGGACAGGGGCATACAATGAGCAGTTCTTC. It translates to CASSSRTGAYNEQFF.

The chain combines TRBV28 with TRBJ2-1; 10 nucleotides match TRBD2. J lost 3 bases, V lost 5 bases, and 22 bases had no gene match. This CDR3 comprises 21 residues. CDR1 MDHEN and CDR2 SYDVKM come from the germline V gene. CDR3: CASSTSRRLAGDRHHYNEQFF. CDR3 in DNA: TGTGCCAGCAGTACCTCCCGGAGGCTAGCGGGAGATCGCCACCACTACAATGAGCAGTTCTTC.

The J gene is TRBJ1-5, the V gene TRBV10-2; weak D call: TRBD1 (6 bases). Trimming shortened V by 4 bases and J by 3 bases, and 10 bases separated the two germline ends. Germline V CDR1 and CDR2: WSHSY, SAAADI. This CDR3 has 14 amino acids. The CDR3 spells CASSGQGINQPQHF. Here the CDR3 DNA reads TGCGCCAGCAGTGGCCAGGGGATCAATCAGCCCCAGCATTTT.